This T cell receptor (beta chain) was documented in a study of CD8 T cells in ankylosing spondylitis (dated by TCRdb to about 2017). Regarding the research as a whole: T cell receptor beta repertoires were profiled in healthy donors and ankylosing spondylitis patients so that disease-linked TCR variants could be found. Peripheral blood samples were taken, and synovial fluid was additionally collected from ankylosing spondylitis patients. The whole study cohort included some 100 healthy donors and 20 to 30 ankylosing spondylitis patients. What the work shows at the level of the full study, not this receptor alone: In peripheral blood, the disease-linked clones were found at relatively low frequencies and had a CD8+ phenotype. The disease-linked clones were reported as significantly enriched in matched synovial fluid samples from ankylosing spondylitis patients. Blood from ankylosing spondylitis patients appeared to be characterized by a TCR beta motif made up of under ten highly homologous amino acid variants. Some motif variants had previously been reported in the synovial fluid and blood of reactive arthritis patients, which suggests shared mechanisms of disease initiation.

V and J are trimmed by 4 bases and 0 bases, and the gene matches miss 12 bases of the junction. The CDR3 spans 18 residues, from the cysteine through the phenylalanine. Only the CDR3 part of the read is kept: 54 bases, read in frame from the first base. Looking up the germline V gene yields CDR1 MGHDK and CDR2 SYGVNS. Sequencing relied on an Illumina HiSeq 2500. Quantitative 5'-RACE with molecular barcodes was the method used to prepare the TCR beta libraries. The authors' pipeline ran thus. A new computational method, built on a probabilistic model of VDJ rearrangement, was used to identify disease-linked TCR variants. TCRdb itself trimmed the public reads at Q25 with fastp, ran MiXCR and retained productive beta chains. Every CDR3 protein is listed once, alongside the most common genes and DNA of its rows. The V and J calls reflect TCRdb's pipeline rather than the authors' work. The sample includes about 200,000 distinct CDR3 sequences, with approximately 7.4% observed a single time. The ten largest clones take up approximately 14% of the sample.

A remark on this clonotype: No antigen is known for it. No per-base quality is available; no much larger clone lies one base away.

The receptor was derived from a male donor with ankylosing spondylitis. The rearrangement combines TRBV25-1 with TRBJ2-7, and TRBD1 matches 10 of the central bases. The sample taken for sequencing was blood, either unsorted or a sorted T cell fraction (not recorded which). The CDR3 reads as follows: CASSGGTGVWRDSYEQYF. The DNA reads TGTGCCAGCAGTGGCGGGACAGGGGTGTGGAGGGACTCCTACGAGCAGTACTTC.